One and the same sample provided the 32 T cell receptor beta chains below, sequenced in a study of cytomegalovirus exposure and HLA in healthy donors. The PCR employed 60 Vbeta primers together with 13 Jbeta primers. Repertoires were generated with immunoSEQ multiplex PCR, while TCRdb's copy carries only in-frame clones and drops some. The table shows over 100,000 clones, with 82% occurring only once. Sequenced: PBMCs. The receptors shown here come from a woman aged 50 to 60 in good health and CMV-seropositive.

CDR3 coding DNA: TGTGCCAGCAGTGACCAGGTCGGAGCTTTCTTT. This gives the protein CASSDQVGAFF. V is TRBV2 and J is TRBJ1-1, with unresolved D. There are 11 residues in the CDR3. Trimming left V 3 bases short and J 10 bases short, with 9 bases between. CDR1 and CDR2 (germline): SNHLY, FYNNEI.

Regarding this clone: The sample carries other DNA sequences with the same CDR3. This chain connects TRBV19 to TRBJ1-1; D gene ambiguous. The CDR3 consists of 17 residues. Germline V gives CDR1 LNHDA, CDR2 SQIVND (reference sequence). V was shortened by 3 bases and J by 3 bases, with 20 bases between the two germline ends. DNA of the CDR3: TGTGCCAGTAGTATTAGACAAGACATTTACAGAGACACTGAAGCTTTCTTT. Amino acids: CASSIRQDIYRDTEAFF.

The J gene is TRBJ2-7, the V gene TRBV9; 14 bases match TRBD2. CDR1 is SGDLS and CDR2 is YYNGEE in the germline V gene. This CDR3 has 15 amino acids. The junction had 3 bases not matched to a gene; V was cut back by 3 bases and J by 4 bases. The CDR3 spells CASSEGLAGGYEQYF. CDR3 DNA sequence: TGTGCCAGCAGCGAAGGACTAGCGGGAGGTTACGAGCAGTACTTC.

The chain uses TRBV27 and TRBJ2-5, with TRBD1 matching 8 bases. Germline V lookup: CDR1 MNHEY, CDR2 SMNVEV (reference sequence). The CDR3 is made up of 14 amino acids. V was clipped by 6 bases and J by 0 bases; unmatched bases: 3. CDR3 region: CASRKDRDQETQYF. In DNA, the CDR3 is TGTGCCAGCAGGAAGGACAGGGACCAAGAGACCCAGTACTTC.

The chain recombines TRBV7-8 with TRBJ2-7; 7 nucleotides align to TRBD2. Germline trimming cut 5 bases from V and 3 bases from J; bases unmatched to any gene: 10. Germline values: CDR1 SGHVS, CDR2 FQNEAQ. The CDR3 sequence is 15 residues long. The CDR3: CASSPHPGLIYEQYF. The CDR3 DNA reads TGTGCCAGCAGCCCACATCCGGGACTAATCTACGAGCAGTACTTC.

This chain links TRBV10-3 with TRBJ1-6; D may be TRBD1 (5 bases). The CDR3 runs to 15 residues. Germline loops: CDR1 ENHRY, CDR2 SYGVKD. Trimming left V 1 base short and J 7 bases short, with 11 bases between. The CDR3 region is CAISELGRGNSPLHF. In nucleotides, the CDR3 is TGTGCCATCAGTGAGTTAGGCCGGGGGAATTCACCCCTCCACTTT.

The rearrangement uses TRBV5-1 and TRBJ2-7, with 8 bases aligning to TRBD1. The V segment lost 4 bases and the J segment 6 bases; nucleotides outside the gene matches: 3. This CDR3 is built from 12 residues. The germline V gene has CDR1 SGHRS and CDR2 YFSETQ. The CDR3 DNA reads as TGCGCCAGCAGCCACGACAGGGGCGAGCAGTACTTC. Encoded protein: CASSHDRGEQYF.

This clone was picked up one time. V usage is TRBV29-1 and J usage is TRBJ1-2; D remains unclear. The CDR3 runs to 13 residues. Trimming took off 4 bases at V and 0 bases at J, with 9 bases between the two ends. Looked up from germline, CDR1 is SQVTM and CDR2 is ANQGSEA. The CDR3 region has the DNA TGCAGCGTTGTTACGGTAGCTAACTATGGCTACACCTTC. This encodes CSVVTVANYGYTF.

The chain combines TRBV7-2 with TRBJ2-5; possible D gene TRBD2, 5 bases. The CDR3 sequence is 13 residues long. Trimming pared 1 base from V and 4 bases from J, leaving 7 bases between. CDR1 is SGHTA, CDR2 FQGNSA, per germline. CDR3 in amino acids: CASSLGSGETQYF. The CDR3 DNA sequence: TGTGCCAGCAGCTTAGGGAGCGGAGAGACCCAGTACTTC. The entire variable domain, with the rest obtained from reference TRBV7-2 and TRBJ2-5, is as follows: GAGVSQSPSNKVTEKGKDVELRCDPISGHTALYWYRQSLGQGLEFLIYFQGNSAPDKSGLPSDRFSAERTGGSVSTLTIQRTQQEDSAVYLCASSLGSGETQYFGPGTRLLVL.

This chain uses TRBV6-6 with TRBJ1-2; D ambiguous. In germline, CDR1 is MNHNY, CDR2 SVGAGI (reference sequence). This CDR3 has 16 residues. V lost 4 bases and J lost 4, with 19 bases in between. Here the CDR3 reads CASSSKVRETLYGYTF. CDR3 bases: TGTGCCAGCAGTTCTAAAGTGAGAGAGACTCTCTATGGCTACACCTTC.

V gene TRBV5-4 combines with J gene TRBJ2-5; possibly TRBD2 for D (5 bases). The CDR3 runs to 11 residues. V lost 3 bases and J 6 bases, leaving 6 bases between the germline ends. CDR1 and CDR2 (germline): SGHNT, YYREEE (reference sequence). The CDR3 protein is CASSSGKTQYF. In nucleotides, the CDR3 is TGTGCCAGCAGCTCCGGGAAGACCCAGTACTTC. Full variable domain (missing parts from reference TRBV5-4 and TRBJ2-5): ETGVTQSPTHLIKTRGQQVTLRCSSQSGHNTVSWYQQALGQGPQFIFQYYREEENGRGNFPPRFSGLQFPNYSSELNVNALELDDSALYLCASSSGKTQYFGPGTRLLVL.

Regarding this clone: The sample carries other DNA sequences with the same CDR3. V usage is TRBV5-1 and J usage is TRBJ2-5; D remains unclear. Trimming shortened V by 0 bases and J by 4 bases, and 7 bases separated the two germline ends. The CDR3 covers 13 residues. Germline CDR1 is SGHRS and CDR2 is YFSETQ. This CDR3 is CASSLGSRETQYF. DNA of the CDR3: TGCGCCAGCAGCTTGGGAAGTAGAGAGACCCAGTACTTC.

The J gene is TRBJ1-2, the V gene TRBV4-1; 9 nucleotides line up with TRBD1. Germline V lookup: CDR1 MGHRA, CDR2 YSYEKL. The CDR3 spans 14 residues. The V and J ends lost 4 bases and 8 bases, in that order; junction bases with no gene match: 8. The CDR3 DNA reads TGCGCCAGCAGCCCAGGGACAGGGACAGGCGGCTACACCTTC. Amino acids: CASSPGTGTGGYTF.

V is TRBV15 and J is TRBJ2-1; tentatively, D is TRBD2 (6 bases). Germline lookup yields CDR1 LNHNV and CDR2 YYDKDF (reference sequence). V was clipped by 2 bases and J by 0 bases, with 11 bases between them. The CDR3 totals 16 residues. CDR3: CATSRRSGSSYNEQFF. As DNA, the CDR3 is TGTGCCACCAGCAGACGTAGCGGCAGCTCCTACAATGAGCAGTTCTTC.

This chain links TRBV9 with TRBJ1-5; 8 bases map to TRBD1. The ends lost 3 bases at V and 5 bases at J; junction bases unmatched: 7. CDR1 is SGDLS, CDR2 YYNGEE, per germline. CDR3 size: 15 residues. CDR3 sequence: CASSGGTGGYQPQHF. CDR3 DNA sequence: TGTGCCAGCAGCGGAGGGACAGGCGGTTATCAGCCCCAGCATTTT.

The chain is built from TRBV30 and TRBJ1-3, with D unresolved. Germline V lookup: CDR1 GTSNPN, CDR2 SVGIG (reference sequence). This CDR3 contains 15 residues. V was shortened by 1 base and J by 4 bases, with 14 bases between the two germline ends. The CDR3 DNA sequence: TGTGCCTGGAGTGCCCCGGGATCTTCGGGAAACACCATATATTTT. This translates into CAWSAPGSSGNTIYF.

This clone appeared a few times. This chain joins TRBV27 and TRBJ1-2; TRBD1 aligns across 8 bases. This CDR3 has 13 residues. Germline trimming cut 5 bases from V and 8 bases from J; bases unmatched to any gene: 7. Germline loops: CDR1 MNHEY, CDR2 SMNVEV (reference sequence). CDR3 loop: CASSRTGGKGYTF. CDR3 in DNA: TGTGCCAGCAGTCGAACAGGGGGTAAGGGCTACACCTTC.

The CDR3 loop is CASSLLLGAGYGYTF. In nucleotides, the CDR3 is TGTGCCAGCAGCTTGCTGTTGGGCGCGGGCTATGGCTACACCTTC. The V and J genes are TRBV5-4 and TRBJ1-2; D is unclear. The CDR3 runs to 15 residues. The germline V gene encodes CDR1 SGHNT and CDR2 YYREEE (reference sequence). The germline V and J ends were trimmed by 1 base and 4 bases, with 14 bases remaining between them.

This clone was counted a single time. This chain joins TRBV7-3 and TRBJ2-3; TRBD2 matches at 9 bases. From germline, CDR1 is SGHTA and CDR2 FQGTGA. V trimming: 1 base; J trimming: 1 base; junction bases outside the gene matches: 9. This CDR3 has 18 amino acids. The CDR3 region is CASSLMRGGAWGTDTQYF. CDR3 DNA: TGTGCCAGCAGCTTAATGCGGGGGGGAGCCTGGGGCACAGATACGCAGTATTTT.

J is TRBJ2-7 and V is TRBV5-4, with 8 nucleotides matching TRBD1. Germline CDR1 reads SGHNT; CDR2 reads YYREEE (reference sequence). This CDR3 has 12 residues. The V and J ends lost 4 bases and 4 bases, in that order; junction bases with no gene match: 1. CDR3 bases: TGTGCCAGCAGCGGACAGGGTTACGAGCAGTACTTC. It specifies CASSGQGYEQYF.

On this clone itself: One end of the junction varies from germline; a read error may be responsible. The chain links TRBV10-3 to TRBJ2-5; 7 bases line up with TRBD2. Germline V lookup: CDR1 ENHRY, CDR2 SYGVKD. This CDR3 has 14 amino acids. CDR3 sequence reads: CATSSAGVQETQYF. CDR3 nucleotides: TGTGCCACCAGTTCTGCGGGGGTACAAGAGACCCAGTACTTC.

The chain recombines TRBV6-6 with TRBJ2-5; perhaps TRBD1 as D (6 bases). Per the germline V gene, CDR1 is MNHNY and CDR2 is SVGAGI (reference sequence). The CDR3 covers 12 residues. Trimming left V 2 bases short and J 5 bases short, with 6 bases between. This CDR3 reads CASSYQGETQYF. CDR3 bases: TGTGCCAGCAGTTACCAGGGGGAGACCCAGTACTTC.

The chain recombines TRBV7-2 with TRBJ2-7; no reliable D call. Germline-derived CDR1 and CDR2 are SGHTA and FQGNSA. CDR3 length equals 15 residues. Trimming took 5 bases from V and 3 from J, leaving 17 bases between them. The CDR3 protein is CASSHGRVIDYEQYF. CDR3 sequence (DNA): TGTGCCAGCAGCCACGGTCGGGTAATTGACTACGAGCAGTACTTC.

This chain joins TRBV7-9 and TRBJ2-1; 8 bases are shared with TRBD2. After removal of 1 base from V and 3 bases from J, the junction contained 5 bases not matched to a gene. The V gene's germline CDR1 is SEHNR and CDR2 FQNEAQ (reference sequence). The CDR3 consists of 16 residues. In DNA form, the CDR3 reads TGTGCCAGCAGCTTAGACCCGGGACTAGGCTACAATGAGCAGTTCTTC. It translates to CASSLDPGLGYNEQFF.

The rearrangement links TRBV11-2 to TRBJ2-3, with D possibly TRBD2 on 7 matching bases. Germline lookup yields CDR1 SGHAT and CDR2 FQNNGV. Trimming took off 5 bases at V and 4 bases at J, with 16 bases between the two ends. The CDR3 contains 15 residues. CDR3 in DNA: TGTGCCAGCAGCCCCTCTCGGGGGGCTTCAGATACGCAGTATTTT. Residues: CASSPSRGASDTQYF.

This chain links TRBV11-1 with TRBJ1-2; tentative D call: TRBD1 (6 bases). With 1 base removed from V and 12 bases from J, the gap between germline ends came to 18 bases. This CDR3 has 14 residues. CDR1 and CDR2 from the germline V gene are SGHAT and FQDESV (reference sequence). The CDR3 DNA reads TGTGCCAGCAGCTTAGGAGCGGGACAATCAAGCAACACCTTC. Translated: CASSLGAGQSSNTF.

V usage is TRBV6-5 and J usage is TRBJ1-2; 8 nucleotides agree with TRBD1. Looked up from germline, CDR1 is MNHEY and CDR2 is SVGAGI. V lost 0 bases, J lost 5 bases, and 2 bases stayed unmatched. The CDR3 covers 14 residues. CDR3 sequence: CASSYSQGAYGYTF. CDR3 nucleotide sequence: TGTGCCAGCAGTTACTCCCAGGGGGCATATGGCTACACCTTC.

The DNA of the CDR3 is TGTGCCAGTAGTATCCGGGGGGACACCGGGGAGCTGTTTTTT. This sequence encodes CASSIRGDTGELFF. The rearrangement joins TRBV19 to TRBJ2-2, with 7 bases that match TRBD2. The CDR3 has 14 amino acids. After removal of 3 bases from V and 3 bases from J, the junction contained 1 base not matched to a gene. Germline CDR1 reads LNHDA; CDR2 reads SQIVND (reference sequence).

V and J are TRBV11-2 and TRBJ2-7, with TRBD1 as a possible D gene (6 bases). Germline values: CDR1 SGHAT, CDR2 FQNNGV. The CDR3 has 15 amino acids. Trimming stripped 6 bases from V and 3 bases from J, with 18 bases between. CDR3: CASSLGTGSYYEQYF. CDR3 in DNA: TGTGCCAGCAGTTTGGGAACAGGGTCCTACTACGAGCAGTACTTC. The full variable domain, in which reference TRBV11-2 and TRBJ2-7 provide the parts outside the CDR3, is EAGVAQSPRYKIIEKRQSVAFWCNPISGHATLYWYQQILGQGPKLLIQFQNNGVVDDSQLPKDRFSAERLKGVDSTLKIQPAKLEDSAVYLCASSLGTGSYYEQYFGPGTRLTVT.

This clone came up once. The V and J genes are TRBV6-5 and TRBJ1-1; weak D call: TRBD1 (6 bases). CDR1 and CDR2 from the germline V gene are MNHEY and SVGAGI. V lost 6 bases and J lost 4, with 18 bases in between. The CDR3 totals 15 residues. The CDR3 DNA reads as TGTGCCAGCAGCCGTGACAGGCCCAGAAGCACTGAAGCTTTCTTT. As protein: CASSRDRPRSTEAFF.

The rearrangement links TRBV30 to TRBJ2-3; 16 nucleotides line up with TRBD2. Trimming at V came to 3 bases and at J to 4 bases, leaving 13 bases not matched to a gene. CDR1 and CDR2 from the germline V gene are GTSNPN and SVGIG (reference sequence). The length of the CDR3 is 19 residues. Here the CDR3 DNA reads TGTGCCTGGAGCGCCGCCGGGACTAGCGGGAGGGAGGGCGCAGATACGCAGTATTTT. Its protein is CAWSAAGTSGREGADTQYF.

The rearrangement links TRBV10-1 to TRBJ2-1, with a possible D match to TRBD2 (5 bases). CDR3 length: 13 amino acids. CDR1 is WNHNN, CDR2 SYGVQD, per germline (reference sequence). V was trimmed by 4 bases and J by 8 bases, leaving 12 bases between them. CDR3 sequence reads: CASSGAERDEQFF. CDR3 nucleotides: TGCGCCAGCAGTGGAGCGGAGAGGGATGAGCAGTTCTTC.